One and the same sample provided the 11 T cell receptor beta chains below, sequenced in a study of T cells in Graves' hyperthyroidism and ophthalmopathy. TCR beta CDR3 regions were amplified from RNA. A set of HTBI primers served as the primers for a first-round RT-PCR of the TCR CDR3. TCRdb reprocessed the multiplex PCR reads with MiXCR, giving one entry per CDR3 protein. Of 500,000 to 650,000 distinct CDR3 sequences in the sample, 15% to 20% were seen once. The sequenced sample was blood. These receptors were taken from a man between 35 and 55 years old with Graves' ophthalmopathy.

This clonotype was observed many times. This chain joins TRBV2 and TRBJ2-1; TRBD2 agrees at 12 bases. The CDR3 is 14 amino acids. The ends lost 7 bases at V and 5 bases at J; junction bases unmatched: 3. CDR1 is SNHLY, CDR2 FYNNEI, per germline. CDR3 nucleotides: TGTGCCAGCATAGGACTAGCGGGGAACAATGAGCAGTTCTTC. Its translation: CASIGLAGNNEQFF.

The V call is TRBV7-2, the J call TRBJ1-1; D is perhaps TRBD1 (6 bases). In germline, CDR1 is SGHTA, CDR2 FQGNSA. The ends were cut back, 0 bases at V and 4 bases at J, with 12 bases in the middle. This CDR3 has 15 amino acids. The CDR3: CASSLARSRGTEAFF. CDR3 in DNA: TGTGCCAGCAGCTTAGCAAGGTCCAGGGGCACTGAAGCTTTCTTT. Combining the CDR3 with reference TRBV7-2 and TRBJ1-1 gives the whole variable domain GAGVSQSPSNKVTEKGKDVELRCDPISGHTALYWYRQSLGQGLEFLIYFQGNSAPDKSGLPSDRFSAERTGGSVSTLTIQRTQQEDSAVYLCASSLARSRGTEAFFGQGTRLTVV.

This rearrangement joins TRBV7-3 to TRBJ2-1; TRBD1 is a possible D gene (6 bases). Trimming took 5 bases from V and 5 from J, leaving 19 bases between them. The CDR3 has 16 residues. Germline values: CDR1 SGHTA, CDR2 FQGTGA. The CDR3, as DNA: TGTGCCAGCAGCCCGATCATTGGGCAGGGGAACAATGAGCAGTTCTTC. Protein: CASSPIIGQGNNEQFF.

This clonotype was counted ten times or more. The genes are TRBV7-9 and TRBJ2-7; D ambiguous. Germline V gene data show CDR1 as SEHNR and CDR2 as FQNEAQ (reference sequence). The CDR3 is made up of 13 amino acids. Trimming removed 2 bases from V and 2 bases from J, with 7 bases in between. In nucleotides, the CDR3 is TGTGCCAGCAGCTTAAGAGGAACCTACGAGCAGTACTTC. It yields the protein CASSLRGTYEQYF.

V and J are TRBV11-2 and TRBJ1-3; D is undetermined. The CDR3 loop spans 12 amino acids. From germline, CDR1 is SGHAT and CDR2 FQNNGV. Trimming left V 4 bases short and J 4 bases short, with 5 bases between. In DNA form, the CDR3 reads TGTGCCAGCAGCTATCGGGGAAACACCATATATTTT. Amino acids: CASSYRGNTIYF.

This clonotype showed up just once. V is TRBV4-1 and J is TRBJ1-2; maybe TRBD1 (5 bases). With 10 bases removed from V and 2 bases from J, the gap between germline ends came to 23 bases. Germline CDR1 MGHRA, CDR2 YSYEKL. The CDR3 contains 16 residues. CDR3 coding DNA: TGCGCCACTAAACCTAACCGGGCAGGGCCAAACTATGGCTACACCTTC. It is translated as CATKPNRAGPNYGYTF.

This clonotype was counted only a few times. The chain uses TRBV27 and TRBJ2-5; no reliable D call. Trimming cost V 6 bases and J 4 bases, with 6 bases left between them. The length of the CDR3 is 11 residues. Per the germline V gene, CDR1 is MNHEY and CDR2 is SMNVEV (reference sequence). The CDR3 DNA sequence: TGTGCCAGCAGACGGCCAGAGACCCAGTACTTC. Protein sequence: CASRRPETQYF.

This clonotype has at least ten counts. J is TRBJ2-7 and V is TRBV28; 8 nucleotides agree with TRBD2. Per germline, CDR1 MDHEN and CDR2 SYDVKM. The CDR3 is 16 amino acids. With V trimmed by 7 bases and J by 6 bases, 17 bases remained unmatched. The CDR3 DNA reads TGTGCCAGCAAACTCCGCCCGGGACTAGGGGTAGGCGAGCAGTACTTC. The encoded protein is CASKLRPGLGVGEQYF.

The gene calls are TRBV19 and TRBJ2-7, with TRBD1 matching over 10 bases. V was clipped by 6 bases and J by 9 bases; unmatched bases: 14. Germline CDR1 LNHDA, CDR2 SQIVND (reference sequence). The CDR3 contains 15 residues. CDR3 bases: TGTGCCAGTAGGACGACAGGGGGCCCTTACGGGGTGCAGTACTTC. It translates to CASRTTGGPYGVQYF.

This clonotype has at least ten counts. The chain links TRBV18 to TRBJ1-1; TRBD1 matches 9 bases. Germline trimming cut 1 base from V and 6 bases from J; bases unmatched to any gene: 6. The CDR3 has 15 amino acids. Per germline, CDR1 KGHSH and CDR2 LQKENI. CDR3 nucleotides: TGTGCCAGCTCACCACACAGGGGGCATAGCGCTGAAGCTTTCTTT. Translating it yields CASSPHRGHSAEAFF.

This clonotype was seen more than once but under ten times. V usage is TRBV5-1 and J usage is TRBJ2-3, with D perhaps assigned TRBD1 or TRBD2 (6 bases each). From germline, CDR1 is SGHRS and CDR2 YFSETQ. The CDR3 extends over 14 amino acids. Between the trimmed V and J ends, which lost 8 bases and 6 bases, there was a span of 19 bases. In nucleotides, the CDR3 is TGCGCCAGTAGCCGGGGGCAAAGCGCTGATACGCAGTATTTT. Translation: CASSRGQSADTQYF.